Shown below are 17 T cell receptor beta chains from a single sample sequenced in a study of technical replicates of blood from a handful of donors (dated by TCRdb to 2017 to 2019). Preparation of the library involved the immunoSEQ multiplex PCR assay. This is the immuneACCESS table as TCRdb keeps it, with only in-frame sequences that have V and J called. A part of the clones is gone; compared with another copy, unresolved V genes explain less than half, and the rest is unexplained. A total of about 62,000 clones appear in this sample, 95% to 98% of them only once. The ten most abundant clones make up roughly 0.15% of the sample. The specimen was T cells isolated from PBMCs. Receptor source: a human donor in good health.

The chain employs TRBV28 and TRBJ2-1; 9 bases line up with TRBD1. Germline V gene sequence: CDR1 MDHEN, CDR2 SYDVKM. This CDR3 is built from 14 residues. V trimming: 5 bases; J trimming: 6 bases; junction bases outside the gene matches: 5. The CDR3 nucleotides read TGTGCCAGCAGTCCCGGGACAGGGCTCAATGAGCAGTTCTTC. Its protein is CASSPGTGLNEQFF.

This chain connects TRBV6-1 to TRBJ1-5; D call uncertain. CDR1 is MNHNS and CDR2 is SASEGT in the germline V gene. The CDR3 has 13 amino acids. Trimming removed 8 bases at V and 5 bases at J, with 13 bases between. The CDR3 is CASSGREHQPQHF. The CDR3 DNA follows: TGTGCCAGCTCTGGACGGGAGCATCAGCCCCAGCATTTT.

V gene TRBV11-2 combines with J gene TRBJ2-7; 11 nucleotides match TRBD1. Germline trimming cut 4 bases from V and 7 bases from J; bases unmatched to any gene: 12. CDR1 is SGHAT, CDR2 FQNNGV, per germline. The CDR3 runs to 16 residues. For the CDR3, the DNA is TGTGCCAGCAGCTCTTGGGGACAGGGGGTCCAGCGTGAGCAGTACTTC. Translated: CASSSWGQGVQREQYF.

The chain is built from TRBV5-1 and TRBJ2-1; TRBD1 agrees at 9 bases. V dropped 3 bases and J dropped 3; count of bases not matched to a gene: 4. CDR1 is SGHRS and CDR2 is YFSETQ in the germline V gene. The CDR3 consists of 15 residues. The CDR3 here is CASSWTGEGYNEQFF. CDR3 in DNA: TGCGCCAGCAGCTGGACAGGGGAGGGCTACAATGAGCAGTTCTTC.

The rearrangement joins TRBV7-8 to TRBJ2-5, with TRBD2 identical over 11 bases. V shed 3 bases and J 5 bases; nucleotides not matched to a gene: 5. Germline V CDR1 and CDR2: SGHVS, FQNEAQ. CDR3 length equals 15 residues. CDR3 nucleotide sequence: TGTGCCAGCAGCTTCCTAGCGGGGGGTCGGGAGACCCAGTACTTC. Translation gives CASSFLAGGRETQYF.

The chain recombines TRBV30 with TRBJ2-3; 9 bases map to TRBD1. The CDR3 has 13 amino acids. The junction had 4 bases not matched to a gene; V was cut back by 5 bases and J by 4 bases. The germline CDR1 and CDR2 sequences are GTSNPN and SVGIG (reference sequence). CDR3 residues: CAWAQGASDTQYF. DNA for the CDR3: TGTGCCTGGGCACAGGGGGCGTCAGATACGCAGTATTTT.

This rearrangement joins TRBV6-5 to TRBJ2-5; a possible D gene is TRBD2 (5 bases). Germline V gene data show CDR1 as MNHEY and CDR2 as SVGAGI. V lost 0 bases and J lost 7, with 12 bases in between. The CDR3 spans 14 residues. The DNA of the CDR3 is TGTGCCAGCAGTTACTCGAGTGGACGGGGGACCCAGTACTTC. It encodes CASSYSSGRGTQYF.

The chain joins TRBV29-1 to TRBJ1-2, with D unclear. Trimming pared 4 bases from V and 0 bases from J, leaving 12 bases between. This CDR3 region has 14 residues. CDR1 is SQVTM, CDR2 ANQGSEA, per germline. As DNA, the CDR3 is TGCAGCGTTGCCCCGATAGAAACTAACTATGGCTACACCTTC. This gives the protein CSVAPIETNYGYTF.

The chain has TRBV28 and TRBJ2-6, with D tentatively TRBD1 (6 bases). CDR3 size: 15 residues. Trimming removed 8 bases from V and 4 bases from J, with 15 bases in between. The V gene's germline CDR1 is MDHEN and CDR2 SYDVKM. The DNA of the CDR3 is TGTGCCAGCTCCCTAACAGGGTCCGGGGCCAACGTCCTGACTTTC. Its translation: CASSLTGSGANVLTF.

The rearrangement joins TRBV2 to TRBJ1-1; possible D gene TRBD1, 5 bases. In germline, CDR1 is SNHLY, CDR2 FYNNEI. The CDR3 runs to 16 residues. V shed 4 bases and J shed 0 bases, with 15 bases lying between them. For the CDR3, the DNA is TGTGCCAGCAGTGTGACGGACACCTCCATGAACACTGAAGCTTTCTTT. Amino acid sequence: CASSVTDTSMNTEAFF. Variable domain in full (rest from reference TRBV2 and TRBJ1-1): EPEVTQTPSHQVTQMGQEVILRCVPISNHLYFYWYRQILGQKVEFLVSFYNNEISEKSEIFDDQFSVERPDGSNFTLKIRSTKLEDSAMYFCASSVTDTSMNTEAFFGQGTRLTVV.

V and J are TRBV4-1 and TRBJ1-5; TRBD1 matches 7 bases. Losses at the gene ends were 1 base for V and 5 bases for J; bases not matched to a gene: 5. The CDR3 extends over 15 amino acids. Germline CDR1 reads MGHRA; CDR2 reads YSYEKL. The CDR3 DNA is TGCGCCAGCAGCCAAGTTGACAGGGACCATCAGCCCCAGCATTTT. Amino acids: CASSQVDRDHQPQHF.

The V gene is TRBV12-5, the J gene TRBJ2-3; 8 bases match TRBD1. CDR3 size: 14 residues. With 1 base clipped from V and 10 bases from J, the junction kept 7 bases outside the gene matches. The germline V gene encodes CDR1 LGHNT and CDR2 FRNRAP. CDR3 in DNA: TGTGCTAGTGGTTTGGAGACAGGGGTCCCGGCGCAGTATTTT. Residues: CASGLETGVPAQYF. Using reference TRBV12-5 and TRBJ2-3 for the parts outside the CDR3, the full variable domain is DARVTQTPRHKVTEMGQEVTMRCQPILGHNTVFWYRQTMMQGLELLAYFRNRAPLDDSGMPKDRFSAEMPDATLATLKIQPSEPRDSAVYFCASGLETGVPAQYFGPGTRLTVL.

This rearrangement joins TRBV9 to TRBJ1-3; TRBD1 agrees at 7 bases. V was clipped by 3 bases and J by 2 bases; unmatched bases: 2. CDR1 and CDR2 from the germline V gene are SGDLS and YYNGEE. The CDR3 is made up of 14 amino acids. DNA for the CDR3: TGTGCCAGCAGCGCCGACAGGGCTGGAAACACCATATATTTT. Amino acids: CASSADRAGNTIYF.

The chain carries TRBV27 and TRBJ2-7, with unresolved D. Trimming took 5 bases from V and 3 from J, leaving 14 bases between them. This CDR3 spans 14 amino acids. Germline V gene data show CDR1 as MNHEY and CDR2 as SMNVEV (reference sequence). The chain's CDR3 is CASSIGSGYYEQYF. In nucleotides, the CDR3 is TGTGCCAGCAGTATTGGGTCAGGATACTACGAGCAGTACTTC.

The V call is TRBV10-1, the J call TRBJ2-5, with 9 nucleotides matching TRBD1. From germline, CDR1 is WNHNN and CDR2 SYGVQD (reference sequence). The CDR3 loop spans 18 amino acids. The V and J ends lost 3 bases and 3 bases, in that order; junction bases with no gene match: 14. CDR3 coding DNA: TGCGCCAGCAGTGATGGTGCCCTTGTACAGGGGGCCGAAGAGACCCAGTACTTC. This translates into CASSDGALVQGAEETQYF.

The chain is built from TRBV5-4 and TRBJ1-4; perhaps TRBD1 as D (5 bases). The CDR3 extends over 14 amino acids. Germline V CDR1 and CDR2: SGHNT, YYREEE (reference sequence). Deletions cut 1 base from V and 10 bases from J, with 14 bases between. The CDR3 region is CASSLSAGLGKLFF. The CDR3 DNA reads TGTGCCAGCAGCTTGTCTGCAGGGTTAGGAAAACTGTTTTTT.

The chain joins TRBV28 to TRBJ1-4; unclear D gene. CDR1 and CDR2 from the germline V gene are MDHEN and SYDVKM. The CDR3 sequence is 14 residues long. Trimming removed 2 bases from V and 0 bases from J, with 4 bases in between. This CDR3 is CASSLEATNEKLFF. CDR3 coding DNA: TGTGCCAGCAGTTTAGAGGCAACTAATGAAAAACTGTTTTTT.